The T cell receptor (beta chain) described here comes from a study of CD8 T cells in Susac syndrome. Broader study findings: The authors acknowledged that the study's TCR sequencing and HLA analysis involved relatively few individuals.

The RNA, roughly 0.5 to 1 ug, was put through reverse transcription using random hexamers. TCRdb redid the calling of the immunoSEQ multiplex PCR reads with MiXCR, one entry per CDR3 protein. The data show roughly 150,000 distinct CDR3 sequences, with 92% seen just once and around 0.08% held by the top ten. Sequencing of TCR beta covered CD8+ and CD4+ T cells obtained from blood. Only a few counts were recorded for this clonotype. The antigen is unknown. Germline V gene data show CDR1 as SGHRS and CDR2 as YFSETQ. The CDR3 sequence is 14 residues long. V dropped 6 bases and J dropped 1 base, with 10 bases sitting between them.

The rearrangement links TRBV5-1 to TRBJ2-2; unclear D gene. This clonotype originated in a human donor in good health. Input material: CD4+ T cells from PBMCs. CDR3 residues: CASMREGNTGELFF. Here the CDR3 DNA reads TGCGCCAGCATGAGAGAAGGGAACACCGGGGAGCTGTTTTTT.